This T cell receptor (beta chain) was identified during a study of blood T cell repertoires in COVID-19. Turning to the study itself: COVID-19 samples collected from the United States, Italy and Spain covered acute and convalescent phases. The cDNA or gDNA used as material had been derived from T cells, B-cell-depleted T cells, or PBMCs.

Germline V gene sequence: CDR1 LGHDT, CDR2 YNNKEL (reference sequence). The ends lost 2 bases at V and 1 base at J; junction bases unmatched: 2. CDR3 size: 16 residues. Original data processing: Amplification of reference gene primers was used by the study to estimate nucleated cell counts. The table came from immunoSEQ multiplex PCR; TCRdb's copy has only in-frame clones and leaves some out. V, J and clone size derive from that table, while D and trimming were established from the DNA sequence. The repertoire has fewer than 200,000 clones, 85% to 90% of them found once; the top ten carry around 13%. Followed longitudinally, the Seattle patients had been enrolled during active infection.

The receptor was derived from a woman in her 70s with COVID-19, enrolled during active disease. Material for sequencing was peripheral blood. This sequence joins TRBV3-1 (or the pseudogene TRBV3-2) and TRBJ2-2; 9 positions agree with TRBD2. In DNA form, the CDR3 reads TGTGCCAGCAGCCAACATAGCGGGGGGAACACCGGGGAGCTGTTTTTT. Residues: CASSQHSGGNTGELFF.